This T cell receptor beta chain is from a study of human T cells and chemical hapten exposure. Indicated time point: pre-sensitization, week 0. Documented treatment: therapeutic diphenylcyclopropenone sensitization with weekly scalp DPC. Germline loops: CDR1 LNHNV, CDR2 YYDKDF (reference sequence). The CDR3 consists of 17 residues. With 2 bases clipped from V and 3 bases from J, the junction kept 5 bases outside the gene matches. A single record per CDR3 protein comes from TCRdb applying MiXCR to the RACE reads. The repertoire holds some 250,000 distinct CDR3 sequences, just under 8% seen once, with 1.2% in the top ten.

The sample consisted of whole blood, taken in connection with sensitization to the hapten diphenylcyclopropenone (DPC). This chain links TRBV15 with TRBJ2-3; 13 bases fit TRBD2. The sequence derives from a man between 18 and 35 years old with alopecia areata. Some clones in this sample may be carry-over from other donors' samples. The CDR3 loop is CATSRLTSGGLTDTQYF. CDR3 in DNA: TGTGCCACCAGCAGATTGACTAGCGGGGGGTTGACAGATACGCAGTATTTT.